The 8 T cell receptor beta chains below all came from one sample that was sequenced in a study of identical twins. TCRdb reanalysed the 5' RACE reads using MiXCR and keeps one entry per CDR3 protein. The repertoire holds around 530,000 distinct CDR3 sequences, with 13% to 15% as singletons. These records were also assigned to another study, of yellow fever vaccine responses in identical twins.

The specimen sequenced was CD4+ T cells sorted from blood. Receptors were obtained from a woman in her late teens or twenties in good health.

This clonotype was detected a few times. The chain uses TRBV29-1 and TRBJ1-2, with 10 bases lining up with TRBD1. The CDR3 extends over 14 amino acids. Germline V CDR1 and CDR2: SQVTM, ANQGSEA. Trimming removed 3 bases from V and 4 bases from J; junction bases left unmatched: 5. The CDR3 loop is CSVEGQGRTYGYTF. The CDR3 bases are TGCAGCGTTGAGGGACAGGGGAGAACCTATGGCTACACCTTC.

The V and J genes are TRBV4-2 and TRBJ2-5; 11 bases map to TRBD1. The germline V gene encodes CDR1 LGHNA and CDR2 YNFKEQ. Losses at the gene ends were 2 bases for V and 5 bases for J; bases not matched to a gene: 4. There are 15 residues in the CDR3. In DNA form, the CDR3 reads TGTGCCAGCAGCCAACGGGACAGGGGGGAGGAGACCCAGTACTTC. Amino acid sequence: CASSQRDRGEETQYF.

The chain carries TRBV20-1 and TRBJ2-4; perhaps TRBD2 as D (6 bases). The ends were cut back, 2 bases at V and 0 bases at J, with 17 bases in the middle. Germline CDR1 DFQATT, CDR2 SNEGSKA (reference sequence). CDR3 length: 17 residues. The CDR3 DNA reads as TGCAGTGCTAGACCAACCCTCCGGGGACTAGCCAAAAACATTCAGTACTTC. The encoded protein is CSARPTLRGLAKNIQYF.

On this clonotype itself: The junction departs from the called germline gene at one end, perhaps through a read error. The V call is TRBV11-2, the J call TRBJ2-1; weak D call: TRBD1 (5 bases). CDR1 is SGHAT and CDR2 is FQNNGV in the germline V gene. This CDR3 spans 16 amino acids. The CDR3 spells CTSSFRLRGSYNEQFF. CDR3 nucleotide sequence: TGTACCAGCAGCTTCCGGCTTAGGGGATCCTACAATGAGCAGTTCTTC.

This clonotype has more than one count but fewer than ten. The V call is TRBV7-9, the J call TRBJ1-1; a possible D gene is TRBD1 (5 bases). Germline loops: CDR1 SEHNR, CDR2 FQNEAQ (reference sequence). V was clipped by 7 bases and J by 2 bases, with 11 bases between them. The CDR3 is made up of 13 amino acids. CDR3 sequence (DNA): TGTGCCAGCACCGGGGACTTCAACACTGAAGCTTTCTTT. This encodes CASTGDFNTEAFF.

V gene TRBV4-1 combines with J gene TRBJ2-3, with 8 bases lining up with TRBD2. CDR3 length: 16 residues. Trimming removed 1 base from V and 2 bases from J; junction bases left unmatched: 5. Germline CDR1 MGHRA, CDR2 YSYEKL. CDR3 sequence (DNA): TGCGCCAGCAGCCAAGGGCGGGGGGCCAACACAGATACGCAGTATTTT. Its translation: CASSQGRGANTDTQYF.

This clonotype came up a few times. This chain links TRBV28 with TRBJ2-5; D gene unclear. Trimming took 6 bases from V and 5 from J, leaving 19 bases between them. The CDR3 loop spans 15 amino acids. Per the germline V gene, CDR1 is MDHEN and CDR2 is SYDVKM. Here the CDR3 DNA reads TGTGCCAGCAGCCGCCCGTTAGGGCTGAAGGAGACCCAGTACTTC. Amino acid sequence: CASSRPLGLKETQYF.

V gene TRBV3-1 combines with J gene TRBJ2-3; D call uncertain. The germline gives CDR1 LGHDT, CDR2 YNNKEL (reference sequence). The length of the CDR3 is 15 residues. V was clipped by 1 base and J by 3 bases, with 11 bases between them. In DNA, the CDR3 is TGTGCCAGCAGCCAAGCCCATCTTCGAACAGATACGCAGTATTTT. As protein: CASSQAHLRTDTQYF.